These 27 T cell receptor beta chains came from one sample sequenced in a study of technical replicates of blood from a few donors. Assay used: immunoSEQ multiplex PCR; TCRdb lists only in-frame clones, some missing. The sample shows some 71,000 clones, around 97% of them seen only once. The sequenced sample consisted of T cells isolated from PBMCs. These receptors came from a human donor in good health.

The CDR3 DNA is TGTGCCAGCAGTCTGCCGGGAACCCGTTACAATGAGCAGTTCTTC. This encodes CASSLPGTRYNEQFF. The rearrangement joins TRBV28 to TRBJ2-1, with a possible D match to TRBD2 (5 bases). The germline V gene encodes CDR1 MDHEN and CDR2 SYDVKM. Trimming cost V 5 bases and J 4 bases, with 15 bases left between them. The CDR3 has 15 residues.

The rearrangement links TRBV28 to TRBJ1-2; tentatively, D is TRBD1 (5 bases). Trimming stripped 3 bases from V and 3 bases from J, with 11 bases between. There are 14 residues in the CDR3. The germline V gene has CDR1 MDHEN and CDR2 SYDVKM. The DNA for the CDR3 is TGTGCCAGCAGTTTTATTGGGGCCTACTATGGCTACACCTTC. Its protein product is CASSFIGAYYGYTF.

The rearrangement uses TRBV6-5 and TRBJ2-3, with D perhaps matching TRBD2 (7 bases). The CDR3 totals 15 residues. The germline gives CDR1 MNHEY, CDR2 SVGAGI. V gave up 2 bases and J gave up 5 bases, with 14 bases separating them. The CDR3 spells CASSYKRGGQDTQYF. The CDR3, as DNA: TGTGCCAGCAGTTACAAGAGGGGGGGCCAAGATACGCAGTATTTT.

The rearrangement uses TRBV15 and TRBJ1-2, with a tentative D call TRBD1 (5 bases). Germline CDR1 LNHNV, CDR2 YYDKDF (reference sequence). This CDR3 has 17 amino acids. Trimming took 8 bases from V and 7 from J, leaving 29 bases between them. CDR3 sequence reads: CATPGWASGFPLGGYTF. CDR3 bases: TGTGCCACCCCCGGGTGGGCCTCAGGGTTCCCCCTCGGTGGCTACACCTTC.

The chain carries TRBV6-5 and TRBJ1-2, with 9 nucleotides matching TRBD1. CDR3 size: 14 residues. With V trimmed by 5 bases and J by 5 bases, 6 bases remained unmatched. CDR1 is MNHEY, CDR2 SVGAGI, per germline. The CDR3: CASSPRDRDYGYTF. As DNA, the CDR3 is TGTGCCAGCAGTCCGAGGGACAGGGATTATGGCTACACCTTC.

This sequence joins TRBV5-1 and TRBJ1-1; 10 positions agree with TRBD1. Germline loops: CDR1 SGHRS, CDR2 YFSETQ. The CDR3 contains 18 residues. J was trimmed by 0 bases and V by 1 base; bases with no gene match: 9. The CDR3 bases are TGCGCCAGCAGCTTGAGTCCTGGGACAGGGGAGATGAACACTGAAGCTTTCTTT. Amino acid sequence: CASSLSPGTGEMNTEAFF.

The chain uses TRBV2 and TRBJ2-3; maybe TRBD2 (6 bases). Trimming removed 8 bases from V and 0 bases from J, with 12 bases in between. Germline V lookup: CDR1 SNHLY, CDR2 FYNNEI. The CDR3 sequence is 14 residues long. CDR3 bases: TGTGCCAGCCGGACCGGGACTAGCACAGATACGCAGTATTTT. Translated, it gives CASRTGTSTDTQYF.

This clone was recorded only once. CDR3 nucleotides: TGTGCCAGCAGTTACAGGGGGAACACTGAAGCTTTCTTT. Its protein product is CASSYRGNTEAFF. The rearrangement joins TRBV28 to TRBJ1-1, with TRBD1 matching 7 bases. V lost 4 bases and J lost 1; bases outside the gene matches: 0. There are 13 residues in the CDR3. Germline CDR1 and CDR2: MDHEN and SYDVKM.

The genes are TRBV30 and TRBJ1-3, with 10 bases matching TRBD1. The germline gives CDR1 GTSNPN, CDR2 SVGIG (reference sequence). The CDR3 has 15 residues. V lost 5 bases and J lost 3; bases outside the gene matches: 7. CDR3 region: CAWGTGVDFGNTIYF. As DNA, the CDR3 is TGTGCCTGGGGGACAGGGGTGGATTTTGGAAACACCATATATTTT.

This clone has more than one count but fewer than ten. The chain uses TRBV30 and TRBJ1-1, with TRBD1 as a possible D gene (5 bases). Per germline, CDR1 GTSNPN and CDR2 SVGIG (reference sequence). With 0 bases removed from V and 1 base from J, the gap between germline ends came to 9 bases. The CDR3 length is 14 residues. In nucleotides, the CDR3 is TGTGCCTGGAGTGTTGACAGTTCGAACACTGAAGCTTTCTTT. It encodes CAWSVDSSNTEAFF.

This rearrangement joins TRBV6-1 to TRBJ1-2; D ambiguous. This CDR3 spans 18 amino acids. The germline gives CDR1 MNHNS, CDR2 SASEGT. Trimming left V 3 bases short and J 0 bases short, with 20 bases between. The CDR3 spells CASSDRPRDTQANYGYTF. The CDR3 bases are TGTGCCAGCAGTGATAGACCCAGAGACACCCAAGCTAACTATGGCTACACCTTC.

This chain links TRBV12-5 with TRBJ1-1; TRBD1 matches 11 bases. The J segment lost 5 bases and the V segment lost 4 bases, leaving 9 bases of the junction unmatched. This CDR3 has 16 residues. The germline gives CDR1 LGHNT, CDR2 FRNRAP. Here the CDR3 DNA reads TGTGCTAGTGGTTGGGGACAGGGGGAGGGTAGGACTGAAGCTTTCTTT. Its translation is CASGWGQGEGRTEAFF. The complete variable domain, with remaining parts taken from reference TRBV12-5 and TRBJ1-1, reads DARVTQTPRHKVTEMGQEVTMRCQPILGHNTVFWYRQTMMQGLELLAYFRNRAPLDDSGMPKDRFSAEMPDATLATLKIQPSEPRDSAVYFCASGWGQGEGRTEAFFGQGTRLTVV.

The chain links TRBV5-8 to TRBJ1-1; D call uncertain. V was trimmed by 0 bases and J by 5 bases, leaving 11 bases between them. The CDR3 consists of 14 residues. Germline CDR1 SGHTS, CDR2 YDEGEE. The CDR3 reads CASSLGWARTEAFF. The CDR3 DNA is TGTGCCAGCAGCTTGGGGTGGGCGCGAACTGAAGCTTTCTTT.

The chain carries TRBV7-9 and TRBJ1-2; TRBD1 aligns across 8 bases. Germline assignment: CDR1 SEHNR and CDR2 FQNEAQ (reference sequence). After removal of 5 bases from V and 0 bases from J, the junction contained 8 bases not matched to a gene. This CDR3 has 16 residues. The CDR3 DNA sequence: TGTGCCAGCAGCCGGACGCAGGGGGCCTCTAACTATGGCTACACCTTC. It yields the protein CASSRTQGASNYGYTF. The whole variable domain, remainder taken from reference TRBV7-9 and TRBJ1-2, is DTGVSQNPRHKITKRGQNVTFRCDPISEHNRLYWYRQTLGQGPEFLTYFQNEAQLEKSRLLSDRFSAERPKGSFSTLEIQRTEQGDSAMYLCASSRTQGASNYGYTFGSGTRLTVV.

The rearrangement links TRBV6-1 to TRBJ1-2; unclear D gene. CDR3 length: 13 amino acids. Per the germline V gene, CDR1 is MNHNS and CDR2 is SASEGT. V gave up 5 bases and J gave up 3 bases, with 10 bases separating them. Here the CDR3 DNA reads TGTGCCAGCAGTCTTAGCGTTGACTATGGCTACACCTTC. Encoded protein: CASSLSVDYGYTF.

This chain links TRBV7-6 with TRBJ2-2; D might be TRBD2 (6 bases). This CDR3 has 16 residues. Germline V gene sequence: CDR1 SGHVS, CDR2 FNYEAQ. The V end lost 2 bases, the J end lost 5 bases, and 15 bases lay between the germline ends. The CDR3 region is CASSLPLRAGTGELFF. Written as DNA, the CDR3 is TGTGCCAGCAGCTTACCGCTCAGGGCGGGGACCGGGGAGCTGTTTTTT. The full variable domain, rest sourced from reference TRBV7-6 and TRBJ2-2, is GAGVSQSPRYKVTKRGQDVALRCDPISGHVSLYWYRQALGQGPEFLTYFNYEAQQDKSGLPNDRFSAERPEGSISTLTIQRTEQRDSAMYRCASSLPLRAGTGELFFGEGSRLTVL.

The genes are TRBV19 and TRBJ2-5, with 11 bases that match TRBD1. The CDR3 is made up of 14 amino acids. Germline V gene data show CDR1 as LNHDA and CDR2 as SQIVND (reference sequence). V dropped 4 bases and J dropped 5; count of bases not matched to a gene: 3. The chain's CDR3 is CASSRTGGTETQYF. The CDR3 nucleotides read TGTGCCAGTAGTAGGACAGGGGGCACTGAGACCCAGTACTTC.

V is TRBV18 and J is TRBJ2-7; weak D call: TRBD1 (6 bases). CDR1 and CDR2 (germline): KGHSH, LQKENI. Trimming removed 3 bases at V and 3 bases at J, with 9 bases between. The CDR3 is 13 residues long. In DNA, the CDR3 is TGTGCCAGCTCACCCAACAGGGACTACGAGCAGTACTTC. Amino acid sequence: CASSPNRDYEQYF.

This clone was observed a handful of times. V usage is TRBV7-9 and J usage is TRBJ2-1; 8 bases fit TRBD2. This CDR3 is built from 16 residues. From germline, CDR1 is SEHNR and CDR2 FQNEAQ (reference sequence). J lost 2 bases, V lost 5 bases, and 8 bases had no gene match. The CDR3 sequence: CASSPTGTRTYNEQFF. CDR3 DNA sequence: TGTGCCAGCAGCCCTACGGGGACTAGGACCTACAATGAGCAGTTCTTC.

This chain links TRBV27 with TRBJ2-7, with a weak D call TRBD1 (6 bases). Germline lookup yields CDR1 MNHEY and CDR2 SMNVEV (reference sequence). V lost 6 bases and J 4 bases, leaving 16 bases between the germline ends. The length of the CDR3 is 14 residues. The CDR3 DNA follows: TGTGCCAGCAGGCGCTGGACAGTGAGTTACGAGCAGTACTTC. It is translated as CASRRWTVSYEQYF.

The genes are TRBV6-8 and TRBJ1-1; 7 positions match TRBD1. The CDR3 totals 14 residues. Germline CDR1 MNHGY, CDR2 SAAAGT. The J segment lost 1 base and the V segment lost 7 bases, leaving 6 bases of the junction unmatched. The CDR3 region is CASIGAGGNTEAFF. DNA for the CDR3: TGTGCCAGCATCGGAGCAGGGGGGAACACTGAAGCTTTCTTT.

The chain combines TRBV5-1 with TRBJ1-1; 10 bases fit TRBD1. The trim removed 5 bases at V and 5 bases at J, leaving 9 bases unmatched. The germline gives CDR1 SGHRS, CDR2 YFSETQ. CDR3 length: 15 amino acids. The CDR3 protein is CASSETGGERTEAFF. CDR3 bases: TGCGCCAGCAGTGAGACAGGGGGCGAGAGGACTGAAGCTTTCTTT.

The chain combines TRBV6-1 with TRBJ1-5, with 10 bases fitting TRBD1. Germline V gene lookup returns CDR1 MNHNS and CDR2 SASEGT. The CDR3 has 17 amino acids. V gave up 4 bases and J gave up 7 bases; unmatched junction bases: 13. This chain's CDR3 is CASSGYRRTGGIQPQHF. The CDR3 DNA reads as TGTGCCAGCAGTGGCTATAGGAGGACAGGGGGTATCCAGCCCCAGCATTTT.

The chain links TRBV11-2 to TRBJ2-7; D is unclear. The CDR3 has 14 amino acids. Germline loops: CDR1 SGHAT, CDR2 FQNNGV. V lost 0 bases, J lost 4 bases, and 10 bases lay in between. In DNA, the CDR3 is TGTGCCAGCAGCTTAGAGGGCAGGATGTACGAGCAGTACTTC. Amino acid sequence: CASSLEGRMYEQYF.

The chain employs TRBV11-3 and TRBJ2-3; TRBD2 aligns across 8 bases. The CDR3 contains 18 residues. Germline V lookup: CDR1 SGHNT, CDR2 YENEEA. The V and J ends lost 5 bases and 1 base, in that order; junction bases with no gene match: 14. The CDR3 DNA follows: TGTGCCAGCAGCCCTGACTGGACTGGCGGGGGGCGCACAGATACGCAGTATTTT. Residues: CASSPDWTGGGRTDTQYF. Together with reference TRBV11-3 and TRBJ2-3, the CDR3 gives the full variable domain: EAGVVQSPRYKIIEKKQPVAFWCNPISGHNTLYWYLQNLGQGPELLIRYENEEAVDDSQLPKDRFSAERLKGVDSTLKIQPAELGDSAVYLCASSPDWTGGGRTDTQYFGPGTRLTVL.

This chain's CDR3 is CASRDLGGGLGAFF. In nucleotides, the CDR3 is TGTGCCAGCAGGGATCTAGGGGGGGGACTAGGGGCTTTCTTT. V is TRBV27 and J is TRBJ1-1, with D perhaps matching TRBD1 (6 bases). The germline V gene has CDR1 MNHEY and CDR2 SMNVEV (reference sequence). This CDR3 has 14 amino acids. Trimming cost V 6 bases and J 11 bases, with 22 bases left between them.

The gene calls are TRBV12-5 and TRBJ2-7; D may be TRBD1 (6 bases). Looked up from germline, CDR1 is LGHNT and CDR2 is FRNRAP. With 0 bases removed from V and 2 bases from J, the gap between germline ends came to 20 bases. This CDR3 comprises 18 residues. CDR3 sequence: CASGLVRSGQQVPYEQYF. CDR3 nucleotides: TGTGCTAGTGGTTTGGTACGATCTGGACAGCAAGTTCCCTACGAGCAGTACTTC. Based on the CDR3 plus reference TRBV12-5 and TRBJ2-7, the full variable domain is DARVTQTPRHKVTEMGQEVTMRCQPILGHNTVFWYRQTMMQGLELLAYFRNRAPLDDSGMPKDRFSAEMPDATLATLKIQPSEPRDSAVYFCASGLVRSGQQVPYEQYFGPGTRLTVT.